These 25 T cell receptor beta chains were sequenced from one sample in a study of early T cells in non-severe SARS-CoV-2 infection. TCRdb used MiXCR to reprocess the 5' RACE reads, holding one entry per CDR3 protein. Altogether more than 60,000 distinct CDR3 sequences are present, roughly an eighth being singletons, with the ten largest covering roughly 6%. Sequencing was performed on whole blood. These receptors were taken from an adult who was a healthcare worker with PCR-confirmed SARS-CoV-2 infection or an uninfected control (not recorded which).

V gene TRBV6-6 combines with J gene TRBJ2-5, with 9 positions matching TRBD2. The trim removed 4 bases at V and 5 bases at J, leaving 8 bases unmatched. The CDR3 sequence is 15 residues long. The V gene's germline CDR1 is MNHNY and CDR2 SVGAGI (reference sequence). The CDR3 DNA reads TGTGCCAGCAGTTTGCTAGCGGGAACTCATGAGACCCAGTACTTC. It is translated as CASSLLAGTHETQYF.

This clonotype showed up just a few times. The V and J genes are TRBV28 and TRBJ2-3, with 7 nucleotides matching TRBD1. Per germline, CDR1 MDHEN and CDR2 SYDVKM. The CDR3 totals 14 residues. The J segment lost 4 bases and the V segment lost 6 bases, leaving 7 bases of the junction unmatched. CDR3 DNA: TGTGCCAGCAGCCCCACAGGGGTGGCAGATACGCAGTATTTT. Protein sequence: CASSPTGVADTQYF.

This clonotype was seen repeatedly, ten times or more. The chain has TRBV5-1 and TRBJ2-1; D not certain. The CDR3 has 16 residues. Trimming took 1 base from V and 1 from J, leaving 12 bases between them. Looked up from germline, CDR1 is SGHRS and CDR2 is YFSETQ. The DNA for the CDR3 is TGCGCCAGCAGCTTGTCCCCCCCCGATTCCTACAATGAGCAGTTCTTC. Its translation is CASSLSPPDSYNEQFF. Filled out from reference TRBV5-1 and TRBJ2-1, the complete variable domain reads KAGVTQTPRYLIKTRGQQVTLSCSPISGHRSVSWYQQTPGQGLQFLFEYFSETQRNKGNFPGRFSGRQFSNSRSEMNVSTLELGDSALYLCASSLSPPDSYNEQFFGPGTRLTVL.

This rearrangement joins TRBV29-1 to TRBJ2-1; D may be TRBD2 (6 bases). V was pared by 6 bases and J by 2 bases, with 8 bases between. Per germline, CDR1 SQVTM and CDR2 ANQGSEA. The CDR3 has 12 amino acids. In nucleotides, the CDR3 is TGCAGCGTCCGACTAGCCTACAATGAGCAGTTCTTC. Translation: CSVRLAYNEQFF.

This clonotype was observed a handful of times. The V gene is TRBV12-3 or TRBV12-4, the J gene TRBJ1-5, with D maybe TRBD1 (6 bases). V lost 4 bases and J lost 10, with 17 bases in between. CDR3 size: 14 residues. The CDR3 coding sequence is TGTGCCAGCAGTTACGGACCCCCGGGACAACCCCAGCATTTT. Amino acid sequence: CASSYGPPGQPQHF.

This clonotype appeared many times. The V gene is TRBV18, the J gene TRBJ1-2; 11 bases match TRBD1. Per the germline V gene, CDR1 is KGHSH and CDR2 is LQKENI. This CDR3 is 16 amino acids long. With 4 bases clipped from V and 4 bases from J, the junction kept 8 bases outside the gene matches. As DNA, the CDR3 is TGTGCCAGCTCACTCCGCCAAGGGACAGGGGGCTATGGCTACACCTTC. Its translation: CASSLRQGTGGYGYTF.

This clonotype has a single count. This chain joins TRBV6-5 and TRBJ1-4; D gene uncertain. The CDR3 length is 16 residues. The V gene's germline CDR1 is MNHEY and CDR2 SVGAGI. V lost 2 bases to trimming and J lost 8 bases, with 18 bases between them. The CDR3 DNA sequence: TGTGCCAGCAGTTACGGGGTTTGGACGCCGAAGGAAAAACTGTTTTTT. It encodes CASSYGVWTPKEKLFF.

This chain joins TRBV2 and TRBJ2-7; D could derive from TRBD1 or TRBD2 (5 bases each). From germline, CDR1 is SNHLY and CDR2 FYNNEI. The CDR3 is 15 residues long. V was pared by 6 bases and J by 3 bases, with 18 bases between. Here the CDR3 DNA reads TGTGCCAGCAGCCACCGGGACCCTTCGATCTACGAGCAGTACTTC. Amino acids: CASSHRDPSIYEQYF. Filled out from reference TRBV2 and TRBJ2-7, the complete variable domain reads EPEVTQTPSHQVTQMGQEVILRCVPISNHLYFYWYRQILGQKVEFLVSFYNNEISEKSEIFDDQFSVERPDGSNFTLKIRSTKLEDSAMYFCASSHRDPSIYEQYFGPGTRLTVT.

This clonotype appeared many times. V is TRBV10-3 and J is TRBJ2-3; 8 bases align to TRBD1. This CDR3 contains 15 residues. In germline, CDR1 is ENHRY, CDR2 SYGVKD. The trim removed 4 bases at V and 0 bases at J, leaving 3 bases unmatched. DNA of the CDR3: TGTGCCATCAGTGGTACAGGGGGTAGCACAGATACGCAGTATTTT. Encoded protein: CAISGTGGSTDTQYF.

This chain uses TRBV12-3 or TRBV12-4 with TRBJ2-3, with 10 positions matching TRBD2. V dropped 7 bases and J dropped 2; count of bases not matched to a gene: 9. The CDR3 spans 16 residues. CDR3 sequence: CASKSSGSIITDTQYF. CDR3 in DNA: TGTGCCAGCAAGTCTAGCGGGAGTATCATCACAGATACGCAGTATTTT.

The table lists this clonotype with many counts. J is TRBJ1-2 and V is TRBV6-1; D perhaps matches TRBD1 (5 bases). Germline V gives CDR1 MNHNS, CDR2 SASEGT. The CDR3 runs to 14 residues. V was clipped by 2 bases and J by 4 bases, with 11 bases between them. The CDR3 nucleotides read TGTGCCAGCAGTGAACCCACAGGCTTCTATGGCTACACCTTC. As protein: CASSEPTGFYGYTF.

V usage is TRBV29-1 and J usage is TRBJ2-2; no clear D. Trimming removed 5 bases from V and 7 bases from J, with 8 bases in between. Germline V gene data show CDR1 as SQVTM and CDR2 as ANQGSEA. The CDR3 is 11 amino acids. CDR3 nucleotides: TGCAGCGTTTCTTCCTACGGGGAGCTGTTTTTT. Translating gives CSVSSYGELFF.

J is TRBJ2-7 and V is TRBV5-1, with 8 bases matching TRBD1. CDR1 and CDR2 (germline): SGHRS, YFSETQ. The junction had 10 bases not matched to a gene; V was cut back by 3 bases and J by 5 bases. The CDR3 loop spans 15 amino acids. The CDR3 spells CASSSTRTGINEQYF. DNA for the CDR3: TGCGCCAGCAGCTCTACCAGGACAGGGATAAACGAGCAGTACTTC.

CDR3 nucleotide sequence: TGTGCCAGCACCAACTTTGGAATCTATAATTCACCCCTCCACTTT. Amino acids: CASTNFGIYNSPLHF. The J gene is TRBJ1-6, the V gene TRBV28, with D unclear. V was trimmed by 7 bases and J by 3 bases, leaving 13 bases between them. Germline lookup yields CDR1 MDHEN and CDR2 SYDVKM. This CDR3 comprises 15 residues.

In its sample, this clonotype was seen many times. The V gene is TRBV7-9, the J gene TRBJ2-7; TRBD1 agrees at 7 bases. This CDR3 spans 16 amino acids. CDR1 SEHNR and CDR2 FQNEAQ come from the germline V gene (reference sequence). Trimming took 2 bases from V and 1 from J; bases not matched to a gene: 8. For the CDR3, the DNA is TGTGCCAGCAGCTTAAACCTACGGGACAGTTCCTACGAGCAGTACTTC. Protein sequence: CASSLNLRDSSYEQYF.

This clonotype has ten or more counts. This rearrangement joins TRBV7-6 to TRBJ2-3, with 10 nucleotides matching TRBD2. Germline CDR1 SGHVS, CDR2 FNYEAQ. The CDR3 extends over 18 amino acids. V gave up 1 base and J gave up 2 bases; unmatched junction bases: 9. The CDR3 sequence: CASSLVGSGGLATDTQYF. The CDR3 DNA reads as TGTGCCAGCAGCTTAGTCGGTAGCGGGGGGCTAGCCACAGATACGCAGTATTTT.

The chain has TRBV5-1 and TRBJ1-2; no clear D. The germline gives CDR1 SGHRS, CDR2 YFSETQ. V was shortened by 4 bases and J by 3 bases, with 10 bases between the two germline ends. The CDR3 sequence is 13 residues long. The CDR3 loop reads CASSPPEDYGYTF. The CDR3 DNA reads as TGCGCCAGCAGCCCCCCAGAAGACTATGGCTACACCTTC.

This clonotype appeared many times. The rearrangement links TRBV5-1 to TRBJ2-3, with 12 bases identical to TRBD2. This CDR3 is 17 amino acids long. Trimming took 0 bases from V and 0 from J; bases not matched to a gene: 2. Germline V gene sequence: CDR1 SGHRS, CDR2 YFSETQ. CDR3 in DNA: TGCGCCAGCAGCTTGGGGACTAGCGGGACGAGCACAGATACGCAGTATTTT. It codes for CASSLGTSGTSTDTQYF.

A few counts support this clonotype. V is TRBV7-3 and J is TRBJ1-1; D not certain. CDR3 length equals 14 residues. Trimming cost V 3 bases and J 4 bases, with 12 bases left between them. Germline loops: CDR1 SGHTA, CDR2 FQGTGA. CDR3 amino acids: CASSLSERRTEAFF. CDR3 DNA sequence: TGTGCCAGCAGCTTGTCTGAGAGGCGCACTGAAGCTTTCTTT.

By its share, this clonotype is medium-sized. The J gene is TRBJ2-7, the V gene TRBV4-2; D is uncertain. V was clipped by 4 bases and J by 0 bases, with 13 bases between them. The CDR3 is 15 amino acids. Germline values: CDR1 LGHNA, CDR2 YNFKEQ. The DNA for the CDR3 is TGTGCCAGCAGCCCCGAGAGAGGAAGCTCCTACGAGCAGTACTTC. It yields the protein CASSPERGSSYEQYF.

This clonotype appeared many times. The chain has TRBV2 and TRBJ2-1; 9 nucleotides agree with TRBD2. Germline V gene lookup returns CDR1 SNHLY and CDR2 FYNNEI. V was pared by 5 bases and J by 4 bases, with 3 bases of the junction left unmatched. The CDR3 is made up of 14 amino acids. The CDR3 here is CASSLAGNYNEQFF. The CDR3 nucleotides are TGTGCCAGCAGTCTAGCGGGGAATTACAATGAGCAGTTCTTC.

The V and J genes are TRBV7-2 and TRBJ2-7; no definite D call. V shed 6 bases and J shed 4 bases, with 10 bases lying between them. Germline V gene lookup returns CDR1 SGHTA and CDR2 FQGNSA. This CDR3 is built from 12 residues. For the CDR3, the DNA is TGTGCCAGCAGTTTAACAGCTTACGAGCAGTACTTC. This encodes CASSLTAYEQYF.

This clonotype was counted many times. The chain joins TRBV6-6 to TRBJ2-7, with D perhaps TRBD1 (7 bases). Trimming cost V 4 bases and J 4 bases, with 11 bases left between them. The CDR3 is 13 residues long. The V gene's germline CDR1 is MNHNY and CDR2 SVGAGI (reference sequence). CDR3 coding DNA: TGTGCCAGCAGTTCAGGGGGGAGGTACGAGCAGTACTTC. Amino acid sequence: CASSSGGRYEQYF.

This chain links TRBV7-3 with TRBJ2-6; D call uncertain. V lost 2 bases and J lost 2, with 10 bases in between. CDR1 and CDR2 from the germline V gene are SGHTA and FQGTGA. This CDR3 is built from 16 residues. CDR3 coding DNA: TGTGCCAGCAGCTTAGTCGCCCTTACTGGGGCCAACGTCCTGACTTTC. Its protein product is CASSLVALTGANVLTF.

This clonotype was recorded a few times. The chain's CDR3 is CASSWGTNNEKLFF. The CDR3 DNA follows: TGTGCCAGCAGCTGGGGGACAAACAATGAAAAACTGTTTTTT. The chain carries TRBV5-4 and TRBJ1-4; tentative D call: TRBD1 (6 bases). The germline V gene encodes CDR1 SGHNT and CDR2 YYREEE (reference sequence). CDR3 length: 14 residues. Trimming shortened V by 3 bases and J by 5 bases, and 11 bases separated the two germline ends. The full variable domain, with the rest looked up from reference TRBV5-4 and TRBJ1-4, is ETGVTQSPTHLIKTRGQQVTLRCSSQSGHNTVSWYQQALGQGPQFIFQYYREEENGRGNFPPRFSGLQFPNYSSELNVNALELDDSALYLCASSWGTNNEKLFFGSGTQLSVL.